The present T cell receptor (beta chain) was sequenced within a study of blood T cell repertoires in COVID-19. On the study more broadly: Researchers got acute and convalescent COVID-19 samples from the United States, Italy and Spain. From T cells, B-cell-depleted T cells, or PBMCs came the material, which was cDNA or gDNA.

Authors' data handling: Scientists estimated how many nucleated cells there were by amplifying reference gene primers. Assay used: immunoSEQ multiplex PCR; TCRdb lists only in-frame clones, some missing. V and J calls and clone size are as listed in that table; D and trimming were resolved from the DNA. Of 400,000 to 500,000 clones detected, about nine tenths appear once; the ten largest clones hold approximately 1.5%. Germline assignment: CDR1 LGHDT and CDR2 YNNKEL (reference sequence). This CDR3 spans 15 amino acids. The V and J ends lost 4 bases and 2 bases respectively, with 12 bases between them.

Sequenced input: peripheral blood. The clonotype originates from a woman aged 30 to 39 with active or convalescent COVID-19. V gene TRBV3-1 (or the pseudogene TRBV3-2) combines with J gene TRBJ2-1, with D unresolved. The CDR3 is CASSRRVSTYNEQFF. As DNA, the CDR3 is TGTGCCAGCAGCCGTAGAGTATCCACCTACAATGAGCAGTTCTTC.